Listed below are T cell receptor beta chains from one sample, sequenced in a study of blood T cell repertoires in COVID-19. The table came from immunoSEQ multiplex PCR; TCRdb's copy has only in-frame clones and leaves some out. The repertoire holds about 200,000 clones, with approximately 88% as singletons. Sequencing was done on a sample of peripheral blood. These receptors were obtained from a man in his forties with acute or convalescent COVID-19. Each CDR3 is given with its conserved first and last residue. A D gene is named only where the DNA matches it firmly. Clone size, where shown, is once, few, many, or a class for clones that have expanded.

>TRBV6-1|TRBJ1-5|-|-
CASSYSGLDQPQHF
TGTGCCAGCAGTTATTCAGGGTTGGATCAGCCCCAGCATTTT
>TRBV19|TRBJ2-2|-|-
CASRTGSNTGELFF
TGTGCCAGCCGCACCGGGTCCAACACCGGGGAGCTGTTTTTT
>TRBV18|TRBJ2-2|-|TRBD2
CASSPSGKIGELFF
TGTGCCAGCTCACCTAGCGGGAAGATCGGGGAGCTGTTTTTT
>TRBV19|TRBJ2-2|-|TRBD2
CASRAGVYTGELFF
TGTGCCAGCCGAGCGGGAGTGTACACCGGGGAGCTGTTTTTT
>TRBV3-1/TRBV3-2|TRBJ2-2|few|TRBD2
CASSQVAGGPNGELFF
TGTGCCAGCAGCCAGGTGGCGGGAGGGCCGAACGGGGAGCTGTTTTTT
>TRBV2|TRBJ1-2|few|-
CASSDLFYGYTF
TGTGCCAGCAGTGACCTTTTCTATGGCTACACCTTC
>TRBV6-2/TRBV6-3|TRBJ2-7|-|-
CASSSSDYSYEQYF
TGTGCCAGCAGTTCCTCGGACTACTCCTACGAGCAGTACTTC
>TRBV4-2|TRBJ2-1|-|TRBD1
CASSRDRNEQFF
TGTGCCAGCAGCCGGGACAGGAATGAGCAGTTCTTC
>TRBV4-3|TRBJ2-6|-|-
CASSQDRMGTGANVLTF
TGCGCCAGCAGCCAAGATAGAATGGGCACTGGGGCCAACGTCCTGACTTTC
>TRBV3-1/TRBV3-2|TRBJ2-1|-|TRBD2
CASSRGLAEGIEQFF
TGTGCCAGCAGCCGTGGGCTAGCGGAGGGGATTGAGCAGTTCTTC
>TRBV30|TRBJ2-1|few|-
CAWTSSYNEQFF
TGTGCCTGGACCTCTTCCTACAATGAGCAGTTCTTC
>TRBV20-1|TRBJ2-1|-|-
CSARAGVSVFF
TGCAGTGCTAGGGCAGGGGTTAGTGTGTTCTTC
>TRBV3-1/TRBV3-2|TRBJ2-5|-|TRBD2
CASSQLTSRWNYF
TGTGCCAGCAGCCAACTGACTAGCCGGTGGAATTACTTC
>TRBV29-1|TRBJ2-1|-|TRBD2
CSVARAGAGNEQFF
TGCAGCGTTGCAAGAGCGGGAGCGGGGAATGAGCAGTTCTTC
>TRBV4-2|TRBJ1-2|-|-
CASSQAWTPDGYTF
TGTGCCAGCAGCCAAGCATGGACACCTGACGGCTACACCTTC
>TRBV19|TRBJ1-4|-|-
CASSIGGANEKLFF
TGTGCCAGTAGTATCGGGGGAGCTAATGAAAAACTGTTTTTT
>TRBV30|TRBJ2-2|-|-
CAWKDFYTGELFF
TGTGCCTGGAAGGACTTTTACACCGGGGAGCTGTTTTTT
>TRBV18|TRBJ2-7|-|TRBD1
CASSSFRDSSYEQYF
TGTGCCAGCTCATCGTTCCGGGACAGCTCCTACGAGCAGTACTTC
>TRBV7-7|TRBJ2-7|few|TRBD1
CASSFGQGLHYEQYF
TGTGCCAGCAGTTTTGGACAGGGCCTGCACTACGAGCAGTACTTC
>TRBV7-2|TRBJ1-5|-|-
CASSLQGPSNQPQHF
TGTGCCAGCAGCTTACAGGGTCCAAGCAATCAGCCCCAGCATTTT